Listed below are T cell receptor beta chains from one sample, sequenced in a study of CD8+ T cells in alopecia areata. Measured with immunoSEQ multiplex PCR; TCRdb has only the in-frame clones, and not every one. This table has about 120,000 clones, 53% appearing once. This material consisted of CD4+ T cells sorted from blood, taken at week 4, from a patient treated with tofacitinib. The receptor source for this set is a human donor with alopecia areata. CDR3s include the opening cysteine and the closing phenylalanine or tryptophan. Fields, in order: J gene, D gene, V gene, clone size, CDR3 protein, CDR3 DNA. A D gene is named only where the DNA matches it firmly. A row's size may be missing; if present it is once, few, many or a size class.

j_gene: TRBJ2-3
d_gene: TRBD1
v_gene: TRBV9
abundance: once
CDR3aa: CASSVDRELADTQYF
CDR3nt: TGTGCCAGCAGCGTTGACAGGGAATTGGCAGATACGCAGTATTTT

j_gene: TRBJ2-7
d_gene: -
v_gene: TRBV20-1
abundance: -
CDR3aa: CSAVAGYEQYF
CDR3nt: TGCAGTGCTGTGGCAGGGTACGAGCAGTACTTC

j_gene: TRBJ1-6
d_gene: -
v_gene: TRBV11-3
abundance: -
CDR3aa: CASSLGTTNSPLHF
CDR3nt: TGTGCCAGCAGCTTAGGGACAACAAATTCACCCCTCCACTTT

j_gene: TRBJ2-3
d_gene: TRBD1
v_gene: TRBV30
abundance: -
CDR3aa: CAWSETGYTDTQYF
CDR3nt: TGTGCCTGGAGTGAGACAGGGTACACAGATACGCAGTATTTT

j_gene: TRBJ2-2
d_gene: TRBD1
v_gene: TRBV6-5
abundance: few
CDR3aa: CASGPGGVGGELFF
CDR3nt: TGTGCCAGCGGCCCAGGGGGCGTTGGCGGGGAGCTGTTTTTT

j_gene: TRBJ2-3
d_gene: -
v_gene: TRBV2
abundance: -
CDR3aa: CATGRTDTQYF
CDR3nt: TGTGCCACCGGACGCACAGATACGCAGTATTTT

j_gene: TRBJ1-1
d_gene: -
v_gene: TRBV30
abundance: -
CDR3aa: CAWSVTVNTEAFF
CDR3nt: TGTGCCTGGAGTGTAACCGTGAACACTGAAGCTTTCTTT

j_gene: TRBJ1-5
d_gene: TRBD1
v_gene: TRBV4-1
abundance: -
CDR3aa: CASSHPQGAGEQPQHF
CDR3nt: TGCGCCAGCAGCCACCCGCAGGGGGCAGGAGAGCAGCCCCAGCATTTT

j_gene: TRBJ2-7
d_gene: -
v_gene: TRBV30
abundance: -
CDR3aa: CAWSVQVRGYEQYF
CDR3nt: TGTGCCTGGAGTGTACAAGTCAGGGGCTACGAGCAGTACTTC

j_gene: TRBJ2-1
d_gene: -
v_gene: TRBV29-1
abundance: -
CDR3aa: CSVRQNNEQFF
CDR3nt: TGCAGCGTTAGACAGAACAATGAGCAGTTCTTC

j_gene: TRBJ2-4
d_gene: -
v_gene: TRBV10-2
abundance: -
CDR3aa: CASSVRTQNIQYF
CDR3nt: TGCGCCAGCAGTGTGCGAACCCAAAACATTCAGTACTTC

j_gene: TRBJ1-2
d_gene: -
v_gene: TRBV30
abundance: few
CDR3aa: CAWSLAGRFYGYTF
CDR3nt: TGTGCCTGGAGTCTCGCTGGGAGGTTCTATGGCTACACCTTC

j_gene: TRBJ1-2
d_gene: -
v_gene: TRBV4-2
abundance: -
CDR3aa: CASSPPTGPYGYTF
CDR3nt: TGTGCCAGCAGCCCACCTACAGGACCCTATGGCTACACCTTC

j_gene: TRBJ2-1
d_gene: TRBD2
v_gene: TRBV5-4
abundance: -
CDR3aa: CASSPGEQAGWVNEQFF
CDR3nt: TGTGCCAGCAGCCCGGGGGAACAAGCGGGATGGGTCAATGAGCAGTTCTTC

j_gene: TRBJ2-5
d_gene: -
v_gene: TRBV4-2
abundance: -
CDR3aa: CASSQAVMETQYF
CDR3nt: TGTGCCAGCAGCCAAGCTGTTATGGAGACCCAGTACTTC

j_gene: TRBJ2-7
d_gene: TRBD1
v_gene: TRBV25-1
abundance: -
CDR3aa: CASSGGTALYGYEQYF
CDR3nt: TGTGCCAGCAGTGGAGGGACAGCTCTATACGGATACGAGCAGTACTTC

j_gene: TRBJ2-5
d_gene: -
v_gene: TRBV7-9
abundance: few
CDR3aa: CASSLDTGETQYF
CDR3nt: TGTGCCAGCAGCTTGGACACAGGAGAGACCCAGTACTTC

j_gene: TRBJ1-1
d_gene: -
v_gene: TRBV2
abundance: few
CDR3aa: CASRLQGDTEAFF
CDR3nt: TGTGCCAGCAGATTACAGGGAGACACTGAAGCTTTCTTT

j_gene: TRBJ2-4
d_gene: TRBD2
v_gene: TRBV2
abundance: -
CDR3aa: CASGGVANIQYF
CDR3nt: TGTGCCAGCGGGGGGGTTGCGAACATTCAGTACTTC

j_gene: TRBJ1-3
d_gene: -
v_gene: TRBV18
abundance: few
CDR3aa: CASSPGKGPGNTIYF
CDR3nt: TGTGCCAGCTCACCAGGGAAAGGCCCAGGAAACACCATATATTTT

j_gene: TRBJ2-4
d_gene: TRBD1
v_gene: TRBV7-2
abundance: few
CDR3aa: CASSPGQGVRIQYF
CDR3nt: TGTGCCAGCAGCCCCGGACAGGGAGTGAGGATTCAGTACTTC

j_gene: TRBJ1-1
d_gene: -
v_gene: TRBV7-6
abundance: many
CDR3aa: CASSSGGNTEAFF
CDR3nt: TGTGCCAGCAGCTCGGGGGGAAACACTGAAGCTTTCTTT

j_gene: TRBJ2-5
d_gene: TRBD1
v_gene: TRBV2
abundance: -
CDR3aa: CASRLNRGGETQYF
CDR3nt: TGTGCCAGCAGATTAAACAGGGGTGGGGAGACCCAGTACTTC

j_gene: TRBJ1-1
d_gene: TRBD1
v_gene: TRBV4-1
abundance: -
CDR3aa: CASSHRQGRTEAFF
CDR3nt: TGCGCCAGCAGCCACCGACAGGGTAGGACTGAAGCTTTCTTT

j_gene: TRBJ2-4
d_gene: -
v_gene: TRBV5-6
abundance: few
CDR3aa: CASSLPVGVNKLAKNIQYF
CDR3nt: TGTGCCAGCAGCCTCCCTGTGGGGGTTAACAAGTTAGCCAAAAACATTCAGTACTTC

j_gene: TRBJ1-1
d_gene: -
v_gene: TRBV4-1
abundance: once
CDR3aa: CASSQVIGRLNTEAFF
CDR3nt: TGCGCCAGCAGCCAAGTGATCGGCCGATTGAACACTGAAGCTTTCTTT

j_gene: TRBJ1-2
d_gene: -
v_gene: TRBV4-1
abundance: few
CDR3aa: CASSQEIDGFYGYTF
CDR3nt: TGCGCCAGCAGCCAAGAAATCGACGGCTTCTATGGCTACACCTTC

j_gene: TRBJ1-2
d_gene: -
v_gene: TRBV5-6
abundance: -
CDR3aa: CASSSRSVGYTF
CDR3nt: TGTGCCAGCAGCTCCCGTTCCGTAGGCTACACCTTC